One sample yielded the 5 T cell receptor beta chains listed below, sequenced in a study of cytomegalovirus exposure and HLA in healthy donors. TCRdb keeps only in-frame clones here, not all; method: immunoSEQ multiplex PCR. The sample has about 60,000 clones; 96% are singletons. Material: PBMCs. All receptors derive from a man between 18 and 35 years old in good health and CMV-seronegative.

This clone was counted once. The J gene is TRBJ2-2, the V gene TRBV19, with TRBD1 as a possible D gene (5 bases). Between the trimmed V and J ends, which lost 7 bases and 0 bases, there was a span of 9 bases. This CDR3 is 14 amino acids long. Germline V gene lookup returns CDR1 LNHDA and CDR2 SQIVND (reference sequence). In DNA form, the CDR3 reads TGTGCCAGTACGAGGACACCGAACACCGGGGAGCTGTTTTTT. Protein: CASTRTPNTGELFF.

The chain combines TRBV2 with TRBJ2-7, with a possible D match to TRBD1 (5 bases). In germline, CDR1 is SNHLY, CDR2 FYNNEI. Between the trimmed V and J ends, which lost 4 bases and 6 bases, there was a span of 10 bases. CDR3 length: 12 residues. Here the CDR3 DNA reads TGTGCCAGCAGTGCCTGGACAAGCGAGCAGTACTTC. This translates into CASSAWTSEQYF.

This rearrangement joins TRBV27 to TRBJ1-4, with TRBD1 matching over 8 bases. Looked up from germline, CDR1 is MNHEY and CDR2 is SMNVEV (reference sequence). The junction had 10 bases not matched to a gene; V was cut back by 5 bases and J by 8 bases. The CDR3 consists of 15 residues. DNA for the CDR3: TGTGCCAGCAGTCTTCCTCCGGGACAGGTAGAAAAACTGTTTTTT. The encoded protein is CASSLPPGQVEKLFF.

The V gene is TRBV18, the J gene TRBJ2-7; TRBD1 matches 11 bases. Germline V gives CDR1 KGHSH, CDR2 LQKENI. This CDR3 comprises 16 residues. V lost 1 base, J lost 10 bases, and 12 bases stayed unmatched. CDR3: CASSPREGQGASRQYF. The CDR3, as DNA: TGTGCCAGCTCACCACGGGAAGGACAGGGGGCATCTCGACAGTACTTC.

This clone was recorded once. The rearrangement joins TRBV30 to TRBJ1-1; D uncertain. This CDR3 is 13 amino acids long. In germline, CDR1 is GTSNPN, CDR2 SVGIG (reference sequence). The ends were cut back, 2 bases at V and 1 base at J, with 8 bases in the middle. The CDR3 here is CAWSPFSNTEAFF. CDR3 in DNA: TGTGCCTGGAGTCCCTTTTCGAACACTGAAGCTTTCTTT.